This TCR beta chain comes out of a study of spatial heterogeneity in lung cancer. TCRdb itself ran the 5' RACE reads through MiXCR, one entry per CDR3 protein. Of approximately 92,000 distinct CDR3 sequences in the sample, more than 10% were seen once. CDR3 size: 15 residues. J gave up 2 bases and V 4 bases, and 9 bases lay outside the gene matches. The germline gives CDR1 SGHRS, CDR2 YFSETQ. Documented time point: sample taken at primary tumor resection. Unsorted whole RNA from tumor, nontumor lung or frozen PBMC underwent sequencing. The sequencing used PBMCs, collected at surgery. The J gene is TRBJ2-7, the V gene TRBV5-1; TRBD1 aligns across 7 bases. This receptor was identified in a male donor with early-stage non-small cell lung cancer. The CDR3 region has the DNA TGCGCCAGCAGCCAATGGACAGGTCCCGCCTACGAGCAGTACTTC. Translating gives CASSQWTGPAYEQYF. The complete variable domain, with remaining parts taken from reference TRBV5-1 and TRBJ2-7, reads KAGVTQTPRYLIKTRGQQVTLSCSPISGHRSVSWYQQTPGQGLQFLFEYFSETQRNKGNFPGRFSGRQFSNSRSEMNVSTLELGDSALYLCASSQWTGPAYEQYFGPGTRLTVT.